Listed below are T cell receptor beta chains from one sample, sequenced in a study of cytomegalovirus exposure and HLA in healthy donors. TCRdb's copy holds only in-frame clones and misses some; the assay was immunoSEQ multiplex PCR. The table has 150,000 to 200,000 clones, around 72% seen once; the top ten hold roughly 3%. Sequenced input: PBMCs. These receptors were obtained from a woman aged 45-59 years in good health and CMV-seropositive. Both conserved end residues are part of each CDR3. Each record gives: D gene, J gene, clone size, V gene, CDR3 protein, CDR3 DNA. D genes are given only for firm matches. Not all rows give a size; the values are once, few, many and, for expanded clones, a class.

TRBD1,TRBJ1-2,.,TRBV27,CASSLSGQGYGYTF,TGTGCCAGCAGTCTCTCGGGACAGGGCTATGGCTACACCTTC
TRBD1,TRBJ2-7,.,TRBV11-2,CASSYGTGDPYEQYF,TGTGCCAGCAGCTACGGGACAGGGGACCCCTACGAGCAGTACTTC
TRBD1,TRBJ1-2,.,TRBV29-1,CSVPKTPGQGAEGYTF,TGCAGCGTTCCAAAAACGCCGGGACAGGGGGCGGAAGGCTACACCTTC
.,TRBJ2-5,once,TRBV7-9,CASSPGGQETQYF,TGTGCCAGCAGCCCAGGTGGGCAAGAGACCCAGTACTTC
TRBD2,TRBJ2-7,.,TRBV23-1,CASSQGPGGGVYEQYF,TGCGCCAGCAGTCAGGGCCCGGGGGGGGGAGTCTACGAGCAGTACTTC
TRBD2,TRBJ2-7,.,TRBV7-7,CASSLGTSGRYEQYF,TGTGCTAGCAGCTTGGGGACTAGCGGGAGGTACGAGCAGTACTTC
TRBD1,TRBJ1-1,once,TRBV30,CACGQGNTEAFF,TGTGCCTGTGGACAGGGAAACACTGAAGCTTTCTTT
TRBD1,TRBJ2-7,.,TRBV5-6,CASTLGDRGYEQYF,TGTGCCAGCACCCTTGGGGACAGGGGCTACGAGCAGTACTTC
.,TRBJ1-2,.,TRBV6-5,CASQGRSTNYGYTF,TGTGCCAGCCAGGGCCGTTCCACTAACTATGGCTACACCTTC
TRBD1,TRBJ2-5,once,TRBV7-3,CASSSTGVQETQYF,TGTGCCAGCAGCTCGACAGGGGTCCAAGAGACCCAGTACTTC
.,TRBJ2-3,.,TRBV2,CASSEARGDTQYF,TGTGCCAGCAGTGAAGCTCGGGGAGATACGCAGTATTTT
.,TRBJ1-3,.,TRBV9,CASSVETGFSGNTIYF,TGTGCCAGCAGCGTAGAGACGGGTTTCTCTGGAAACACCATATATTTT
.,TRBJ1-1,.,TRBV19,CASSSTGRGTEAFF,TGTGCCAGTAGTTCGACGGGGCGGGGGACTGAAGCTTTCTTT
.,TRBJ1-5,.,TRBV5-6,CASSWGRGNQPQHF,TGTGCCAGCAGCTGGGGCAGGGGAAATCAGCCCCAGCATTTT
TRBD2,TRBJ2-1,few,TRBV5-4,CASSSGTRANEQFF,TGTGCCAGCAGCTCCGGGACTAGGGCCAATGAGCAGTTCTTC
.,TRBJ1-5,.,TRBV9,CASSVGGVGNQPQHF,TGTGCCAGCAGCGTAGGGGGGGTTGGCAATCAGCCCCAGCATTTT
.,TRBJ1-5,few,TRBV9,CASSVGGRSGQPQHF,TGTGCCAGCAGCGTAGGGGGGCGAAGCGGACAGCCCCAGCATTTT
.,TRBJ2-2,.,TRBV9,CASDQGQNTGELFF,TGTGCCAGCGACCAGGGACAGAACACCGGGGAGCTGTTTTTT
TRBD2,TRBJ2-5,.,TRBV7-9,CASSLEGTSGHF,TGTGCCAGCAGCTTAGAAGGGACTAGCGGCCACTTC
.,TRBJ1-2,.,TRBV9,CASSASGGGYTF,TGTGCCAGCAGTGCCAGCGGGGGGGGCTACACCTTC
.,TRBJ2-2,.,TRBV7-9,CASSSPTQVTGELFF,TGTGCCAGCAGCTCCCCCACCCAGGTCACCGGGGAGCTGTTTTTT
TRBD1,TRBJ2-7,.,TRBV18,CASSPPGQGAWGPSIEQYF,TGTGCCAGCTCACCACCCGGACAGGGGGCTTGGGGGCCATCCATCGAGCAGTACTTC
.,TRBJ2-7,.,TRBV2,CASRDSLNSYEQYF,TGTGCCAGCAGGGACAGTCTCAACTCCTACGAGCAGTACTTC
.,TRBJ1-2,few,TRBV27,CASSPQIGPLSLYGYTF,TGTGCCAGCAGTCCGCAGATTGGGCCGCTATCCCTCTATGGCTACACCTTC
TRBD1,TRBJ1-1,few,TRBV30,CAWRRPDRENTEAFF,TGTGCCTGGAGGAGACCTGACAGGGAGAACACTGAAGCTTTCTTT
.,TRBJ1-3,.,TRBV30,CAGTGSSGNTIYF,TGTGCCGGAACCGGGAGCTCTGGAAACACCATATATTTT
.,TRBJ2-3,.,TRBV29-1,CSVVRFMADTQYF,TGCAGCGTTGTTCGGTTCATGGCAGATACGCAGTATTTT
TRBD1,TRBJ1-4,.,TRBV19,CASSPRQGAEKLFF,TGTGCCAGTAGTCCCCGACAGGGAGCTGAAAAACTGTTTTTT
TRBD1,TRBJ1-1,.,TRBV30,CAWKMTGGNTEAFF,TGTGCCTGGAAGATGACAGGGGGCAACACTGAAGCTTTCTTT
.,TRBJ1-3,.,TRBV7-2,CASSLAQGTGNTIYF,TGTGCCAGCAGCTTAGCGCAGGGGACTGGAAACACCATATATTTT
TRBD2,TRBJ2-5,.,TRBV5-1,CASSWDRGDQETQYF,TGCGCCAGCAGCTGGGACCGGGGGGACCAAGAGACCCAGTACTTC
TRBD2,TRBJ2-3,.,TRBV7-3,CASSSLAGLNTDTQYF,TGTGCCAGCAGCTCCTTAGCGGGACTGAACACAGATACGCAGTATTTT
TRBD2,TRBJ2-1,.,TRBV19,CASTDGGISNEQFF,TGTGCCAGTACAGACGGGGGGATCTCCAATGAGCAGTTCTTC
TRBD1,TRBJ1-5,.,TRBV28,CATGTAGQPQHF,TGTGCCACCGGGACAGCCGGTCAGCCCCAGCATTTT
.,TRBJ1-6,.,TRBV30,CAWSVQGNSPLHF,TGTGCCTGGAGTGTACAGGGCAACTCACCCCTCCACTTT
.,TRBJ2-7,.,TRBV30,CAWANGGDYEQYF,TGTGCCTGGGCTAACGGGGGAGACTACGAGCAGTACTTC
.,TRBJ2-3,once,TRBV5-4,CASTYPEGVQYF,TGTGCCAGCACATACCCGGAGGGAGTCCAGTATTTT
TRBD2,TRBJ2-1,once,TRBV29-1,CSVGGGVAGAGQFF,TGCAGCGTTGGAGGGGGAGTAGCGGGAGCGGGACAGTTCTTC
TRBD1,TRBJ1-1,few,TRBV4-1,CASSQPDRAGAFF,TGCGCCAGCAGCCAACCCGACAGGGCGGGAGCTTTCTTT
.,TRBJ1-1,.,TRBV28,CASSLPQYTEAFF,TGTGCCAGCAGTTTACCTCAGTACACTGAAGCTTTCTTT
.,TRBJ2-1,.,TRBV4-3,CASSQGRDMWNEQFF,TGCGCCAGCAGCCAAGGCCGGGACATGTGGAATGAGCAGTTCTTC
TRBD2,TRBJ2-5,.,TRBV5-1,CASSFGLAQETRYF,TGCGCCAGCAGCTTTGGACTAGCCCAAGAGACCCGGTACTTC
TRBD2,TRBJ2-7,.,TRBV27,CASRPPGLAAFLPYEQYF,TGTGCCAGCAGACCCCCCGGACTAGCGGCCTTTCTCCCCTACGAGCAGTACTTC
TRBD1,TRBJ1-1,once,TRBV6-5,CASRRDSLSNTEAFF,TGTGCCAGCAGGCGGGACAGCTTATCGAACACTGAAGCTTTCTTT
.,TRBJ2-2,.,TRBV10-2,CASSEAGGGTGELFF,TGCGCCAGCAGTGAGGCCGGGGGTGGAACCGGGGAGCTGTTTTTT
.,TRBJ2-3,.,TRBV5-8,CASSLRQAQDTQYF,TGTGCCAGCAGCTTGCGACAGGCCCAAGATACGCAGTATTTT
.,TRBJ2-5,.,TRBV23-1,CASSRGCGTQYF,TGCGCCAGCAGCCGGGGGTGTGGGACCCAGTACTTC
TRBD1,TRBJ1-1,.,TRBV5-6,CASSFFPGQPNTEAFF,TGTGCCAGCAGCTTTTTCCCGGGACAGCCGAACACTGAAGCTTTCTTT
.,TRBJ1-3,.,TRBV4-3,CASSQDRVNSGNTIYF,TGCGCCAGCAGCCAAGATCGGGTAAACTCTGGAAACACCATATATTTT
.,TRBJ1-1,.,TRBV5-4,CASSLGRGALNTEAFF,TGTGCCAGCAGCTTGGGTCGGGGGGCCCTGAACACTGAAGCTTTCTTT
.,TRBJ2-1,few,TRBV7-2,CASSGGYYNEQFF,TGTGCCAGCAGCGGGGGGTACTACAATGAGCAGTTCTTC
TRBD1,TRBJ1-1,.,TRBV5-1,CASSPRTGGGTEAFF,TGCGCCAGCAGCCCCAGGACAGGGGGAGGCACTGAAGCTTTCTTT
.,TRBJ1-5,.,TRBV27,CASSFGGNQPQHF,TGTGCCAGCAGTTTCGGGGGCAATCAGCCCCAGCATTTT
TRBD1,TRBJ1-2,.,TRBV7-2,CASSSTGWGDGYTF,TGTGCCAGCAGCTCGACAGGGTGGGGGGATGGCTACACCTTC
.,TRBJ2-7,once,TRBV19,CASSQGFSYEQYF,TGTGCCAGTAGTCAGGGCTTCTCCTACGAGCAGTACTTC